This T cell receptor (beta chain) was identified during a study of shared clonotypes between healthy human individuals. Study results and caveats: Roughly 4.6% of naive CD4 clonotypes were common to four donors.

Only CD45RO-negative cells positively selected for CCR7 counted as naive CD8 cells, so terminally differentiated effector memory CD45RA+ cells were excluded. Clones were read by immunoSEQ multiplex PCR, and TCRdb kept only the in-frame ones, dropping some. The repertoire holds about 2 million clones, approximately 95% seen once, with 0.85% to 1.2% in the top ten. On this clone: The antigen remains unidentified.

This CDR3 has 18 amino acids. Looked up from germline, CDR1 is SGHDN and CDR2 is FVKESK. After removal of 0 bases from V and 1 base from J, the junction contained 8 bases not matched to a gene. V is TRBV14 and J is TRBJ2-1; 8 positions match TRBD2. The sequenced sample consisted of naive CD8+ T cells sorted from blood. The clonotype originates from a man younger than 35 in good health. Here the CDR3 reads CASSQEGFLAGSYNEQFF. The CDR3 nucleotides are TGTGCCAGCAGCCAAGAGGGGTTTCTAGCGGGTTCCTACAATGAGCAGTTCTTC.